The clone carrying this T cell receptor (beta chain) was recorded only once. What it binds is unknown. Measured with immunoSEQ multiplex PCR; TCRdb has only the in-frame clones, and not every one. The sample holds approximately 260,000 clones, approximately 83% seen once. J was trimmed by 5 bases and V by 5 bases; bases with no gene match: 11. Looked up from germline, CDR1 is SGHTA and CDR2 is FQGNSA. This CDR3 has 15 residues. This record belongs to a study of Tregs in tolerant kidney transplant recipients. Study conclusions and caveats: The small number of patients limits these findings pending further validation.

Sample: CD4+ T cells from blood. The chain carries TRBV7-2 and TRBJ1-2, with 7 positions matching TRBD1. The TCR comes from a human donor in good health. CDR3 sequence reads: CASSLRTGGIYGYTF. CDR3 in DNA: TGTGCCAGCAGCCTCCGGACAGGAGGAATATATGGCTACACCTTC.